These T cell receptor beta chains were read from a single sample in a study of blood T cell repertoires in COVID-19. Method: immunoSEQ multiplex PCR; TCRdb's copy keeps in-frame clones and lacks some. The sample includes some 42,000 clones, roughly 86% of them seen just once. The sequenced material came from peripheral blood. These receptors were collected from a human donor in a cohort sampled during active COVID-19. Each CDR3 is given with its conserved first and last residue. A D gene is named only where the DNA matches it firmly.

J,D,V,DNA,CDR3
TRBJ1-1,TRBD1,TRBV5-3,TGTGCCAGGACAGGGTTCAAATTGAACACTGAAGCTTTCTTT,CARTGFKLNTEAFF
TRBJ1-4,-,TRBV28,TGTGCCAGCAGTTTCTTCGGGGAGGATCGGAATGAGGAAAAACTGTTTTTT,CASSFFGEDRNEEKLFF
TRBJ1-5,-,TRBV3-1/TRBV3-2,TGTGCCAGCAGCCTGGGACTGGGGCCGAATCAGCCCCAGCATTTT,CASSLGLGPNQPQHF
TRBJ2-1,-,TRBV25-1,TGTGCCAGCAGTGCGAACAGGGACACCTACAATGAGCAGTTCTTC,CASSANRDTYNEQFF
TRBJ1-4,-,TRBV14,TGTGCCAGCAGAACCGGGATACTGGGTGAAAAACTGTTTTTT,CASRTGILGEKLFF
TRBJ2-7,TRBD1,TRBV6-6,TGTGCCAGCAGTAAAGGGACAGGTCAAACTTCCTACGAGCAGTACTTC,CASSKGTGQTSYEQYF
TRBJ1-5,-,TRBV30,TGTGCCTGGAGTCGAGGTATTGGGGGGGATCAGCCCCAGCATTTT,CAWSRGIGGDQPQHF
TRBJ1-5,-,TRBV7-2,TGTGCCAGCAGCTCGCAGGGGTCTCAGCCCCAGCATTTT,CASSSQGSQPQHF
TRBJ2-1,TRBD2,TRBV7-6,TGTGCCAGCAGCCAGCGGGGGGGGTTAAACAATGAGCAGTTCTTC,CASSQRGGLNNEQFF
TRBJ2-7,TRBD2,TRBV7-8,TGTGCCAGCAGCTCCCCAGGCCGACTAGCGGGAGCGTACGAGCAGTACTTC,CASSSPGRLAGAYEQYF